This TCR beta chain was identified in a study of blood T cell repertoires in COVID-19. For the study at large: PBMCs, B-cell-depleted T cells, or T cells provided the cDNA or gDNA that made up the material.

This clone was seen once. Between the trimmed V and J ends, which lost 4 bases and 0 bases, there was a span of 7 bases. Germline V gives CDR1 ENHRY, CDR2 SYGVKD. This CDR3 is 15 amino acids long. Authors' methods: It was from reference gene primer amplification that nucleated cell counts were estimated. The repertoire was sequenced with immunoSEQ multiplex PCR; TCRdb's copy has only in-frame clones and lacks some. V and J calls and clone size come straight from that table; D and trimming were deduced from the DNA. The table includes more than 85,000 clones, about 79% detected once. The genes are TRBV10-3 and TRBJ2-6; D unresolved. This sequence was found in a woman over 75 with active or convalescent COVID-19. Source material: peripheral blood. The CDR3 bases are TGTGCCATCAGTGGGGCCCTCTCTGGGGCCAACGTCCTGACTTTC. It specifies CAISGALSGANVLTF.